This T cell receptor (beta chain) is drawn from a study of lymphopenia after photon versus proton radiotherapy. Details on this clone: Antigen: not known.

General study points: Photon-treated patients lost naive T cells and TCR diversity; proton-treated stayed stable. Oligoclonal CD8+ Temra expansion after nadir drove photon patients' diversity drop.

Looked up from germline, CDR1 is SGDLS and CDR2 is YYNGEE. CDR3 length: 15 amino acids. The germline V and J ends were trimmed by 0 bases and 1 base, with 8 bases remaining between them. Assay used: immunoSEQ multiplex PCR; TCRdb lists only in-frame clones, some missing. The sample consists of roughly 45,000 clones, around 86% of them appearing once. The material sequenced was peripheral blood, taken from a patient treated with photon-based radiotherapy. The receptor comes from a man in his forties with gastric cancer. This chain connects TRBV9 to TRBJ1-3, with a tentative D call TRBD1 (5 bases). The DNA for the CDR3 is TGTGCCAGCAGCGTAGTAGCAGGGTCTGGAAACACCATATATTTT. Translation: CASSVVAGSGNTIYF.